Each of the 10 T cell receptor beta chains below was sequenced from the same sample in a study of OX40 agonist ivuxolimab in advanced cancers. The receptor library was made with the immunoSEQ multiplex PCR assay. TCRdb re-hosts the immuneACCESS table, in-frame sequences only. Its copies lack some clones; in the studies checked, an unresolved V gene accounts for under half of them, and the cause for the rest is not known. The sample yields approximately 76,000 clones; 80% to 90% were counted once. The ten largest make up around 5.5% of the sample. The sample was CD4+ or CD8+ T cells sorted from blood, taken in a trial of the OX40 agonist ivuxolimab. Receptors originate from an adult with an advanced solid tumor such as melanoma, head and neck, liver or kidney cancer.

The CDR3 sequence: CASSVLAGGSTDTQYF. CDR3 bases: TGTGCCAGCAGCGTGCTAGCGGGGGGGAGCACAGATACGCAGTATTTT. The chain combines TRBV9 with TRBJ2-3; 12 bases are shared with TRBD2. The CDR3 consists of 16 residues. Germline V gene data show CDR1 as SGDLS and CDR2 as YYNGEE. The J segment lost 0 bases and the V segment lost 2 bases, leaving 1 base of the junction unmatched. Full variable domain (missing parts from reference TRBV9 and TRBJ2-3): DSGVTQTPKHLITATGQRVTLRCSPRSGDLSVYWYQQSLDQGLQFLIQYYNGEERAKGNILERFSAQQFPDLHSELNLSSLELGDSALYFCASSVLAGGSTDTQYFGPGTRLTVL.

The table lists this clone with a count of one. The genes are TRBV30 and TRBJ1-2; D remains ambiguous. V lost 1 base and J 5 bases, leaving 8 bases between the germline ends. Germline V lookup: CDR1 GTSNPN, CDR2 SVGIG (reference sequence). The CDR3 covers 12 residues. The CDR3: CAWSATVYGYTF. CDR3 in DNA: TGTGCCTGGAGTGCTACAGTTTATGGCTACACCTTC. Looking up the rest from reference TRBV30 and TRBJ1-2 gives the full variable domain: SQTIHQWPATLVQPVGSPLSLECTVEGTSNPNLYWYRQAAGRGLQLLFYSVGIGQISSEVPQNLSASRPQDRQFILSSKKLLLSDSGFYLCAWSATVYGYTFGSGTRLTVV.

This clone appeared a single time. The J gene is TRBJ2-4, the V gene TRBV4-2; 12 bases are shared with TRBD2. CDR3 length: 22 residues. V shed 0 bases, J shed 0 bases, and the junction held 15 bases outside the gene matches. Germline CDR1 is LGHNA and CDR2 is YNFKEQ. For the CDR3, the DNA is TGTGCCAGCAGCCAAGATCTCCCCAAACTCAGACTAGCGGGAGAAGCCAAAAACATTCAGTACTTC. This gives the protein CASSQDLPKLRLAGEAKNIQYF.

This clone is a singleton in its sample. The rearrangement links TRBV15 to TRBJ1-1; the D gene is possibly TRBD1 (5 bases). Trimming shortened V by 3 bases and J by 0 bases, and 5 bases separated the two germline ends. The CDR3 length is 13 residues. CDR1 LNHNV and CDR2 YYDKDF come from the germline V gene (reference sequence). CDR3 loop: CATSRTVNTEAFF. The CDR3 DNA follows: TGTGCCACCAGCAGGACAGTGAACACTGAAGCTTTCTTT. Full variable domain (remainder filled in from reference TRBV15 and TRBJ1-1): DAMVIQNPRYQVTQFGKPVTLSCSQTLNHNVMYWYQQKSSQAPKLLFHYYDKDFNNEADTPDNFQSRRPNTSFCFLDIRSPGLGDTAMYLCATSRTVNTEAFFGQGTRLTVV.

The rearrangement joins TRBV5-4 to TRBJ2-2; 10 bases are shared with TRBD2. CDR3 size: 16 residues. Trimming cost V 2 bases and J 2 bases; bases outside gene matches: 3. Germline CDR1 reads SGHNT; CDR2 reads YYREEE (reference sequence). The CDR3 region is CASSLSSGGNTGELFF. CDR3 in DNA: TGTGCCAGCAGCTTATCTAGCGGGGGAAACACCGGGGAGCTGTTTTTT. The full variable domain, in which reference TRBV5-4 and TRBJ2-2 provide the parts outside the CDR3, is ETGVTQSPTHLIKTRGQQVTLRCSSQSGHNTVSWYQQALGQGPQFIFQYYREEENGRGNFPPRFSGLQFPNYSSELNVNALELDDSALYLCASSLSSGGNTGELFFGEGSRLTVL.

The rearrangement uses TRBV2 and TRBJ2-3; 7 bases fit TRBD1. Germline trimming cut 4 bases from V and 2 bases from J; bases unmatched to any gene: 9. The CDR3 runs to 16 residues. Germline CDR1 and CDR2: SNHLY and FYNNEI. The CDR3 loop is CASSAPGQRTTDTQYF. In nucleotides, the CDR3 is TGTGCCAGCAGTGCCCCGGGACAGAGAACCACAGATACGCAGTATTTT.

The gene calls are TRBV19 and TRBJ2-4, with TRBD1 as a possible D gene (6 bases). The V gene lost 1 base and the J gene lost 9 bases, with 7 bases spanning the gap. The length of the CDR3 is 12 residues. Germline V lookup: CDR1 LNHDA, CDR2 SQIVND (reference sequence). The CDR3 DNA is TGTGCCAGTAGTATAGGGGACACCATTCAGTACTTC. Translated, it gives CASSIGDTIQYF.

A few counts support this clone. The rearrangement links TRBV18 to TRBJ1-3; D call uncertain. This CDR3 spans 12 amino acids. Trimming cost V 4 bases and J 8 bases, with 9 bases left between them. The germline V gene has CDR1 KGHSH and CDR2 LQKENI. The CDR3 reads CASSQRGDTIYF. CDR3 bases: TGTGCCAGCTCACAGCGTGGTGACACCATATATTTT.

The CDR3 is CASSYGTELLLQYF. The CDR3 bases are TGCGCCAGCAGCTACGGGACAGAACTACTTTTACAGTACTTC. J is TRBJ2-7 and V is TRBV5-1, with 7 bases fitting TRBD1. The CDR3 runs to 14 residues. Germline-derived CDR1 and CDR2 are SGHRS and YFSETQ. The V and J ends lost 3 bases and 10 bases, in that order; junction bases with no gene match: 13.

The rearrangement joins TRBV7-9 to TRBJ1-6, with 7 nucleotides matching TRBD1. This CDR3 comprises 16 residues. Germline CDR1 is SEHNR and CDR2 is FQNEAQ (reference sequence). The junction had 4 bases not matched to a gene; V was cut back by 1 base and J by 4 bases. The CDR3 nucleotides read TGTGCCAGCAGCTTAGGCCGGGACAGATATAATTCACCCCTCCACTTT. Its protein product is CASSLGRDRYNSPLHF. The complete variable domain, with remaining parts taken from reference TRBV7-9 and TRBJ1-6, reads DTGVSQNPRHKITKRGQNVTFRCDPISEHNRLYWYRQTLGQGPEFLTYFQNEAQLEKSRLLSDRFSAERPKGSFSTLEIQRTEQGDSAMYLCASSLGRDRYNSPLHFGNGTRLTVT.